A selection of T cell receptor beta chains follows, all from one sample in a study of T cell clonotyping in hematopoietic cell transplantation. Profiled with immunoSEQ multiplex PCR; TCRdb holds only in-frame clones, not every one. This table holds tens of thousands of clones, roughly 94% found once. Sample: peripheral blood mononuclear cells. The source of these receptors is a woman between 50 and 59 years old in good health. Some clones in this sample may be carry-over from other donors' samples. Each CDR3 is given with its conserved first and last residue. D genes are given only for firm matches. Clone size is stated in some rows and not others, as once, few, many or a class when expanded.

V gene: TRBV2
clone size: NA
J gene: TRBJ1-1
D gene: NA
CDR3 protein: CASIQDGNTEAFF
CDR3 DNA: TGTGCCAGCATCCAGGACGGGAACACTGAAGCTTTCTTT

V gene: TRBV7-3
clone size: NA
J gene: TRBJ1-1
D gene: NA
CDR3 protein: CASSLNRVTEAFF
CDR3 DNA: TGTGCCAGCAGCTTAAATAGGGTCACTGAAGCTTTCTTT

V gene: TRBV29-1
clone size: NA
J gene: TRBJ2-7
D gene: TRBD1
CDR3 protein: CSVVGGTGFDGQYF
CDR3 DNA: TGCAGCGTTGTAGGGGGGACAGGGTTCGACGGGCAGTACTTC

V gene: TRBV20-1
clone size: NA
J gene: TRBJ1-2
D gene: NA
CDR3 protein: CSARDNRLNTF
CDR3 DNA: TGCAGTGCTAGAGATAACCGGCTGAACACCTTC

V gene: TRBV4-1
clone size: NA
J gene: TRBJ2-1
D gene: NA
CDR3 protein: CASSDLAGNEQFF
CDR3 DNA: TGCGCCAGCAGCGACCTAGCTGGGAATGAGCAGTTCTTC

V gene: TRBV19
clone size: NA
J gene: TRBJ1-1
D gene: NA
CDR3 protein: CASSIPGGGEAFF
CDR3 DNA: TGTGCCAGTAGTATTCCCGGCGGAGGTGAAGCTTTCTTT

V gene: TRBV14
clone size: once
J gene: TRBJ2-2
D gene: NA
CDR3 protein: CASSPGVLTGELFF
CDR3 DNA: TGTGCCAGCAGCCCCGGGGTTCTCACCGGGGAGCTGTTTTTT

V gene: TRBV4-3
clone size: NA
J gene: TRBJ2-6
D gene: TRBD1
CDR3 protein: CASSQDVTGSSGANVLTF
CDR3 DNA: TGCGCCAGCAGCCAAGATGTGACAGGGTCCTCTGGGGCCAACGTCCTGACTTTC

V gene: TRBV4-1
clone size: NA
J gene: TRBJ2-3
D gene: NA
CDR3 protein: CASSHVNLVTTDTQYF
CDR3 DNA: TGCGCCAGCAGCCACGTCAACCTGGTCACCACAGATACGCAGTATTTT

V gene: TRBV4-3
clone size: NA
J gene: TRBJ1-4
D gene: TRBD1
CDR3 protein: CASSQDRQGRDEKLFF
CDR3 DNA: TGCGCCAGCAGCCAAGACCGACAGGGGCGTGATGAAAAACTGTTTTTT

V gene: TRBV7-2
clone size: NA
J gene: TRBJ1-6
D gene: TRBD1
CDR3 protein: CASSSTGGSSPLHF
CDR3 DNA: TGTGCCAGCAGCTCCACAGGGGGTAGTTCACCCCTCCACTTT

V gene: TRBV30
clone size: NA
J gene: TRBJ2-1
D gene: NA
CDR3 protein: CAWMSKKGEYNEQFF
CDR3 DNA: TGTGCCTGGATGTCTAAAAAGGGAGAGTACAATGAGCAGTTCTTC

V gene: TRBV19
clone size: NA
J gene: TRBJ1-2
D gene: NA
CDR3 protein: CASTLTGAGYGYTF
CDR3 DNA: TGTGCCAGTACTCTGACGGGGGCGGGCTATGGCTACACCTTC

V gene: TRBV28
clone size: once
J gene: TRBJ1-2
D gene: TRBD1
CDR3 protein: CASSTWDRADYGYTF
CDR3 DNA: TGTGCCAGCAGCACTTGGGACAGGGCGGACTATGGCTACACCTTC

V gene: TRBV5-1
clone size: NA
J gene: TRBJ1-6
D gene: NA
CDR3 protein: CASSLVPGGGSPLHF
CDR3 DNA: TGCGCCAGCAGCTTGGTTCCCGGGGGAGGTTCACCCCTCCACTTT

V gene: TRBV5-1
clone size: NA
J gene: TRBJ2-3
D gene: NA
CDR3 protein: CASSSGTGTDTQYF
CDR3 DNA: TGCGCCAGCAGCTCCGGGACTGGCACAGATACGCAGTATTTT

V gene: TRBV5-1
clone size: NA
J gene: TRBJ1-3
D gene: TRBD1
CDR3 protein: CASSTGTGGGNTIYF
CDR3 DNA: TGCGCCAGCAGCACAGGGACAGGAGGTGGAAACACCATATATTTT